The clone carrying this T cell receptor (beta chain) was recorded a few times. The data derive from a study of patients and donors after allogeneic stem cell transplantation. Germline V gives CDR1 SNHLY, CDR2 FYNNEI. The CDR3 runs 17 residues. V dropped 5 bases and J dropped 0; count of bases not matched to a gene: 11. TCRdb passed the RT-PCR reads through MiXCR, listing each CDR3 protein once. The top ten clones hold 11% of a sample with about 230,000 distinct CDR3 sequences, about 14% of them seen once. The TCR comes from a human donor who was either an allogeneic HSCT recipient or a stem cell or donor lymphocyte infusion donor (not recorded which). It is not recorded whose cells these are; they may come from a transplant donor. What was sequenced was blood, either unsorted or a sorted T cell fraction (not recorded which). The rearrangement links TRBV2 to TRBJ2-7, with 9 positions matching TRBD1. CDR3 DNA sequence: TGTGCCAGCAGTCCCCCCTCCGGGACAGGGAACTCCTACGAGCAGTACTTC. It specifies CASSPPSGTGNSYEQYF. Supplemented by reference TRBV2 and TRBJ2-7, the full variable domain reads EPEVTQTPSHQVTQMGQEVILRCVPISNHLYFYWYRQILGQKVEFLVSFYNNEISEKSEIFDDQFSVERPDGSNFTLKIRSTKLEDSAMYFCASSPPSGTGNSYEQYFGPGTRLTVT.